These T cell receptor beta chains were read from a single sample in a study of monozygotic twins with inflammatory bowel disease. TCRdb re-called the 5' RACE reads; every CDR3 protein appears as one record, without DNA. This sample's clone table lists nearly 450,000 distinct CDR3 sequences. The sample taken for sequencing was blood. These receptors originate from a human donor with ulcerative colitis or Crohn's disease, or a healthy co-twin of an affected twin (not recorded which). CDR3s include the opening cysteine and the closing phenylalanine or tryptophan.

V gene	J gene	CDR3 protein
TRBV20-1	TRBJ2-1	CSARDRAEPYNEQFF
TRBV18	TRBJ2-7	CASWDGLAGGGEQYF
TRBV20-1	TRBJ2-1	CSATHASYNEQFF
TRBV11-2	TRBJ1-6	CASSLGLQGGISPLHF
TRBV6-2/TRBV6-3	TRBJ2-5	CASTGGRYETQYF
TRBV29-1	TRBJ2-1	CSVYLAGGGYNEQFF
TRBV21-1	TRBJ1-1	CASSPPGGMDTEAFF
TRBV6-1	TRBJ1-6	CASRPIFTGSNSPLHF
TRBV6-1	TRBJ1-5	CASKGGDLSNQPQHF
TRBV20-1	TRBJ1-5	CSAQGINSNQPQHF
TRBV6-5	TRBJ2-7	CASTWGGGASYEQYF
TRBV11-1	TRBJ2-2	CASSLGLTGPGSSGELFF
TRBV6-1	TRBJ1-5	CASSEGGAPQHF
TRBV18	TRBJ1-1	CASSPVMMSEAFF
TRBV7-9	TRBJ1-4	CASRPTTGARNEKLFF
TRBV29-1	TRBJ2-1	CSVWTVYNEQFF
TRBV7-2	TRBJ2-1	CASSLVRIYNEQFF
TRBV28	TRBJ2-3	CASSATISDTQYF
TRBV7-3	TRBJ2-5	CASSFAGQGWETQYF
TRBV6-6	TRBJ2-3	CASSGTGTQYF
TRBV5-5	TRBJ2-2	CASSPSRVPTGELFF
TRBV9	TRBJ1-1	CASSDLQAGGNTEAFF
TRBV6-1	TRBJ2-2	CASTPRSSLNTGELFF
TRBV28	TRBJ2-7	CASNSRVGEQYF
TRBV27	TRBJ1-6	CASRRLQGDSPLHF
TRBV18	TRBJ2-1	CASSPRNSGGRYNEQFF
TRBV28	TRBJ2-1	CASSPSGRTYNEQFF
TRBV18	TRBJ1-1	CASSPLFGKKNTEAFF
TRBV5-1	TRBJ2-7	CASSLGGEIFYEQYF
TRBV2	TRBJ2-3	CASSGGQGRRTDTQYF
TRBV14	TRBJ2-5	CASSQAGTGMQTQYF
TRBV10-3	TRBJ2-7	CAISEVRSGRETYEQYF
TRBV20-1	TRBJ2-5	CSARDYRHQETQYF
TRBV7-3	TRBJ2-3	CASSLTPGGWDTQYF
TRBV15	TRBJ2-7	CATSRDEYSSTYEQYF
TRBV30	TRBJ2-3	CAWSQSERLFTDTQYF
TRBV3-1	TRBJ2-2	CASSPVPLTNTGELFF
TRBV5-1	TRBJ2-3	CASSFGGGASDTQYF
TRBV11-2	TRBJ2-3	CASSYEDLGSGWPDTQYF
TRBV28	TRBJ1-6	CASTRQVNSPLHF
TRBV5-1	TRBJ2-1	CASSLWGGEQFF
TRBV7-9	TRBJ2-3	CASSSTGTATDTQYF
TRBV5-1	TRBJ1-5	CASSPGTASGQPQHF
TRBV20-1	TRBJ2-7	CSARQERGHEQYF
TRBV5-1	TRBJ2-7	CASSLTSGAYEQYF
TRBV2	TRBJ2-7	CASSEAANRVYYEQYF
TRBV7-2	TRBJ2-7	CASSHSGSGYEQYF
TRBV10-1	TRBJ1-2	CASRATGCGYTF
TRBV12-3/TRBV12-4	TRBJ1-5	CASTITGDRQPQHF
TRBV12-3/TRBV12-4	TRBJ2-1	CASSLSGGLYNEQFF
TRBV4-1	TRBJ1-2	CASSHGTAVYGYTF
TRBV5-1	TRBJ1-6	CASSLVGGDSPLHF
TRBV18	TRBJ2-1	CASSPPTGSIQFF
TRBV7-2	TRBJ2-2	CASSPPRDAGELFF
TRBV7-2	TRBJ1-1	CASSPLRGGARGAFF